These 6 T cell receptor beta chains came from one sample sequenced in a study of T-cell memory formation after mild COVID-19. One entry per CDR3 protein results from TCRdb running MiXCR on the 5' RACE reads. The sample comprises around 300,000 distinct CDR3 sequences, roughly 15% of which are singletons, and roughly 20% rests with the top ten. The specimen was PBMCs or a T cell subset sorted from them (not recorded which). These receptors were taken from a young man who had mild COVID-19 (a few samples of this study predate the infection). Cell type and time point are not known.

The sample holds a few counts of this clonotype. The rearrangement uses TRBV27 and TRBJ2-1; D is perhaps TRBD1 (5 bases). V shed 0 bases and J shed 9 bases, with 12 bases lying between them. Germline-derived CDR1 and CDR2 are MNHEY and SMNVEV (reference sequence). This CDR3 is 14 amino acids long. The chain's CDR3 is CASSLSSGFTEQFF. The CDR3 DNA is TGTGCCAGCAGTTTATCCTCAGGGTTTACTGAGCAGTTCTTC.

The gene calls are TRBV15 and TRBJ1-1; D is unclear. V lost 4 bases, J lost 3 bases, and 6 bases lay in between. The CDR3 length is 12 residues. Per germline, CDR1 LNHNV and CDR2 YYDKDF (reference sequence). CDR3 nucleotide sequence: TGTGCCACCAGCATGGGTTACACTGAAGCTTTCTTT. Its protein product is CATSMGYTEAFF. Complete variable domain (other parts from reference TRBV15 and TRBJ1-1): DAMVIQNPRYQVTQFGKPVTLSCSQTLNHNVMYWYQQKSSQAPKLLFHYYDKDFNNEADTPDNFQSRRPNTSFCFLDIRSPGLGDTAMYLCATSMGYTEAFFGQGTRLTVV.

This sequence joins TRBV28 and TRBJ2-3; 8 bases line up with TRBD2. The V and J ends lost 8 bases and 2 bases, in that order; junction bases with no gene match: 9. This CDR3 comprises 15 residues. Germline V CDR1 and CDR2: MDHEN, SYDVKM. The CDR3 loop is CASGPGGALTDTQYF. The CDR3 region has the DNA TGTGCCAGCGGACCCGGGGGGGCCCTCACAGATACGCAGTATTTT. Variable domain in full (rest from reference TRBV28 and TRBJ2-3): DVKVTQSSRYLVKRTGEKVFLECVQDMDHENMFWYRQDPGLGLRLIYFSYDVKMKEKGDIPEGYSVSREKKERFSLILESASTNQTSMYLCASGPGGALTDTQYFGPGTRLTVL.

This clonotype occurred a few times. The chain couples TRBV6-1 to TRBJ2-3; weak D call: TRBD1 (6 bases). The germline gives CDR1 MNHNS, CDR2 SASEGT. The CDR3 is made up of 16 amino acids. V was pared by 3 bases and J by 4 bases, with 17 bases between. This chain's CDR3 is CASSEEPIQGSDTQYF. CDR3 coding DNA: TGTGCCAGCAGTGAGGAACCCATTCAGGGGTCAGATACGCAGTATTTT.

The V gene is TRBV15, the J gene TRBJ2-1; a weak D match, TRBD2 (6 bases). The germline CDR1 and CDR2 sequences are LNHNV and YYDKDF (reference sequence). The CDR3 has 13 residues. Trimming removed 4 bases at V and 10 bases at J, with 14 bases between. CDR3: CATSTLARWEQFF. As DNA, the CDR3 is TGTGCCACCAGCACCCTAGCGCGATGGGAGCAGTTCTTC.

The CDR3, as DNA: TGTGCCACGAGGGACAAACTTAGCACAGATACGCAGTATTTT. This translates into CATRDKLSTDTQYF. The chain has TRBV24-1 and TRBJ2-3; D possibly corresponds to TRBD1 (6 bases). V gave up 10 bases and J gave up 0 bases, with 13 bases separating them. CDR1 is KGHDR, CDR2 SFDVKD, per germline. The CDR3 runs to 14 residues.